This TCR beta chain was identified during a study of radiotherapy plus CTLA-4 blockade in lung cancer. Germline V gene data show CDR1 as SNHLY and CDR2 as FYNNEI. This CDR3 region has 16 residues. The ends lost 8 bases at V and 5 bases at J; junction bases unmatched: 13. Sequencing used immunoSEQ multiplex PCR; TCRdb keeps in-frame clones, though not all of them. The profile shows about 85,000 clones, around 86% of them singletons. The genes are TRBV2 and TRBJ1-2, with 11 bases identical to TRBD1. Sequenced here: peripheral blood, sampled from a patient treated with radiotherapy plus ipilimumab. This sequence originates from a human donor with non-small cell lung cancer who had a partial response to radiotherapy plus ipilimumab. The CDR3 DNA follows: TGTGCCAGCTCGGATCGGACAGGGGGCGCTGGTTATGGCTACACCTTC. Protein product: CASSDRTGGAGYGYTF.